This T cell receptor (beta chain) was found in a study of breast tumors, draining lymph nodes, adjacent tissues (dated by TCRdb to about 2016). At the level of the whole study: Breast cancer patients provided tumor, adjacent nontumor tissue and axillary lymph nodes, and the study compared the TCR beta repertoires across these three sources. In human breast cancer, the study set out to assess how tumor, surrounding tissue and draining lymph node repertoires relate to one another and whether T cells might be exchanged between them. General conclusions and limits of the study: The data were considered consistent with the idea that most tumor T cells come from the lymph node and then expand in tumor tissue. The conclusion that tumor T cells originate in lymph nodes was framed as consistent with a hypothesis rather than directly demonstrated. Tumor and nontumor tissue repertoires were found to be significantly more similar in luminal-like than in basal-like breast cancer. T-cell repertoire diversity in tumors was found to be lower than in lymph nodes but higher than in nontumor tissue, and preferential V and J gene usage was observed.

This clonotype was seen a few times. No antigen is known for it. Per-nucleotide qualities are absent, and no much larger clonotype sits a single base away. Adjacent samples were composed of nontumor breast tissue surrounding the tumor. Sequencing was carried out with an Illumina HiSeq 2000. Multiplex PCR amplification was used to generate the TCR beta chain libraries. The amplified TCR beta chain products were analyzed by high-throughput sequencing. TCRdb reanalyzed the raw reads on its own, using fastp at Q25 for trimming and MiXCR for clone calling, and kept in-frame beta chains. Each CDR3 protein appears once, grouped with its most common genes and DNA. Present in this sample are fewer than 15,000 distinct CDR3 sequences, approximately 60% of which were seen just once. In total, the top ten clones hold approximately 54% of the sample. From the cysteine up to the phenylalanine, the CDR3 has a length of 14 residues. Just the 42-base CDR3 DNA is kept, in frame starting at base 1. The V end loses 2 bases and the J end loses 2 bases, and a stretch of 7 bases separates them. CDR1 and CDR2, per the germline V gene, are SGHNT and YENEEA.

Rearrangement joined TRBV11-3 to TRBJ1-5; D gene: possibly TRBD1, on 5 matching bases. Sequenced material: tumor-adjacent breast tissue. The clonotype originates from a female donor with breast cancer. Some clones in this sample may be carry-over from other donors' samples. CDR3 region: CASSLRGGNQPQHF. In nucleotides, the sequence is TGTGCCAGCAGCTTAAGAGGGGGCAATCAGCCCCAGCATTTT.